A selection of T cell receptor beta chains follows, all from one sample in a study of T cells in Graves' hyperthyroidism and ophthalmopathy. One entry per CDR3 protein, called by TCRdb with MiXCR from the multiplex PCR reads. The table shows roughly 500,000 distinct CDR3 sequences, with roughly 50% occurring only once. Material: peripheral blood or thyroid tissue (not recorded which). Receptors were obtained from an adult woman with Graves' disease, either hyperthyroidism or ophthalmopathy (not recorded which). CDR3s include the opening cysteine and the closing phenylalanine or tryptophan. The D gene is left open where the match is weak. Size tells how often a clone was seen (once, few, many) or the class of an expanded clone, and some rows leave it out.

len: 17
d_gene: -
v_gene: TRBV16
j_gene: TRBJ1-2
abundance: once
CDR3nt: TGTGCCAGCAGCCAATCAGGCAGGGGACAATCCGTCTATGGCTACACCTTC
CDR3aa: CASSQSGRGQSVYGYTF

len: 11
d_gene: -
v_gene: TRBV7-9
j_gene: TRBJ1-2
abundance: -
CDR3nt: TGTGCCAGCACACCTGTAGAGGGCTACACCTTC
CDR3aa: CASTPVEGYTF

len: 16
d_gene: TRBD1
v_gene: TRBV3-1
j_gene: TRBJ1-2
abundance: many
CDR3nt: TGTGCCAGCAGCCACCAGAACAGGGGGTTTAACTATGGCTACACCTTC
CDR3aa: CASSHQNRGFNYGYTF

len: 15
d_gene: -
v_gene: TRBV30
j_gene: TRBJ1-5
abundance: -
CDR3nt: TGTGCCTGGAGTGAAGGTGTAGAAGGTAATCAGCCCCAGCATTTT
CDR3aa: CAWSEGVEGNQPQHF

len: 10
d_gene: -
v_gene: TRBV2
j_gene: TRBJ1-1
abundance: many
CDR3nt: TGTGCCAGCAAATCGGGAGAAGCTTTCTTT
CDR3aa: CASKSGEAFF

len: 16
d_gene: TRBD2
v_gene: TRBV7-2
j_gene: TRBJ2-5
abundance: -
CDR3nt: TGTGCCAGCAGTCGCCTAGCGGGAGGGCCGGAGGAGACCCAGTACTTC
CDR3aa: CASSRLAGGPEETQYF

len: 13
d_gene: -
v_gene: TRBV6-6
j_gene: TRBJ1-1
abundance: many
CDR3nt: TGTGCCAGCAGAAACAAGGGGGACACTGAAGCTTTCTTT
CDR3aa: CASRNKGDTEAFF

len: 22
d_gene: -
v_gene: TRBV20-1
j_gene: TRBJ2-5
abundance: -
CDR3nt: -
CDR3aa: CSARESANTIYFGEGGGETQYF

len: 15
d_gene: -
v_gene: TRBV6-6
j_gene: TRBJ2-2
abundance: many
CDR3nt: TGTGCCAGCAGTTACAGATGGACAGTCACCGGGGAGCTGTTTTTT
CDR3aa: CASSYRWTVTGELFF

len: 15
d_gene: -
v_gene: TRBV7-3
j_gene: TRBJ2-7
abundance: many
CDR3nt: TGTGCCAGCAGCTTAATAGACGGCTATCCACACGAGCAGTACTTC
CDR3aa: CASSLIDGYPHEQYF

len: 14
d_gene: -
v_gene: TRBV10-3
j_gene: TRBJ1-5
abundance: many
CDR3nt: TGTGCCATCAGTGTGGCCGGGGGCAATCAGCCCCAGCATTTT
CDR3aa: CAISVAGGNQPQHF

len: 17
d_gene: TRBD1
v_gene: TRBV20-1
j_gene: TRBJ1-6
abundance: many
CDR3nt: TGCAGTGCCGGGCGGGACAGGGGCTTTGGACTTAATTCACCCCTCCACTTT
CDR3aa: CSAGRDRGFGLNSPLHF

len: 18
d_gene: -
v_gene: TRBV6-6
j_gene: TRBJ1-2
abundance: -
CDR3nt: TGTGCCAGCAGTGAAGTGGGGGGCAGGGGAGACTCTAACTATGGCTACACCTTC
CDR3aa: CASSEVGGRGDSNYGYTF

len: 13
d_gene: -
v_gene: TRBV20-1
j_gene: TRBJ2-7
abundance: -
CDR3nt: TGCAGTGCTAGGTTCTACAGGGCCCACGAGCAGTACTTC
CDR3aa: CSARFYRAHEQYF

len: 13
d_gene: -
v_gene: TRBV19
j_gene: TRBJ2-3
abundance: few
CDR3nt: TGTGCCAGTAGTAGGCTGATCACAGATACGCAGTATTTT
CDR3aa: CASSRLITDTQYF

len: 12
d_gene: TRBD1
v_gene: TRBV10-1
j_gene: TRBJ1-1
abundance: many
CDR3nt: TGCGCCAGCAGAGGGGACAGGGGAGAAGCTTTCTTT
CDR3aa: CASRGDRGEAFF

len: 15
d_gene: TRBD1
v_gene: TRBV12-3/TRBV12-4
j_gene: TRBJ2-1
abundance: -
CDR3nt: TGTGCCAGCAGTTTGTGGGACAGGGAGAGGAATGAGCAGTTCTTC
CDR3aa: CASSLWDRERNEQFF

len: 15
d_gene: TRBD2
v_gene: TRBV10-3
j_gene: TRBJ2-5
abundance: -
CDR3nt: TGTGCCATCAGTAGGTTAGCGGGAGTAGAAGAGACCCGGTACTTC
CDR3aa: CAISRLAGVEETRYF

len: 15
d_gene: TRBD1
v_gene: TRBV15
j_gene: TRBJ1-1
abundance: -
CDR3nt: TGTGCCACCAGCGGACCGGGACAGTTGAACACTGAAGCTTTCTTT
CDR3aa: CATSGPGQLNTEAFF

len: 15
d_gene: -
v_gene: TRBV15
j_gene: TRBJ1-6
abundance: -
CDR3nt: TGTGCCACCAGCAGAGCCAGGGTAATTGATTCACCCCTCCACTTT
CDR3aa: CATSRARVIDSPLHF

len: 14
d_gene: -
v_gene: TRBV20-1
j_gene: TRBJ2-5
abundance: many
CDR3nt: TGCAGTGCTAGAGATTGGCCCCAGCGTGAGACCCAGTACTTC
CDR3aa: CSARDWPQRETQYF

len: 15
d_gene: -
v_gene: TRBV19
j_gene: TRBJ1-5
abundance: -
CDR3nt: TGTGCCAGTAGTTTTCGACAGAGGTTTGGTCAGCCCCAGCATTTT
CDR3aa: CASSFRQRFGQPQHF

len: 14
d_gene: -
v_gene: TRBV2
j_gene: TRBJ1-1
abundance: many
CDR3nt: TGTGCCAGCAGGGCTTCTGACAGACCCACTGAAGCTTTCTTT
CDR3aa: CASRASDRPTEAFF

len: 11
d_gene: -
v_gene: TRBV2
j_gene: TRBJ1-5
abundance: -
CDR3nt: TGTGCCAGCAGTCTTTCCGACCCCCAGCATTTT
CDR3aa: CASSLSDPQHF

len: 15
d_gene: -
v_gene: TRBV15
j_gene: TRBJ1-5
abundance: once
CDR3nt: TGTGCCACCAGCTCCCTGGGGGGCCTAGGTCAGCCCCAGCATTTT
CDR3aa: CATSSLGGLGQPQHF

len: 11
d_gene: -
v_gene: TRBV28
j_gene: TRBJ2-6
abundance: -
CDR3nt: TGTGCCAGCGTCGGGGCTAACGTCCTGACTTTC
CDR3aa: CASVGANVLTF

len: 15
d_gene: -
v_gene: TRBV12-3/TRBV12-4
j_gene: TRBJ1-2
abundance: once
CDR3nt: TGTGCCAGCAGTTTAATCGCAGGGGAAGGGAATGGCTACACCTTC
CDR3aa: CASSLIAGEGNGYTF

len: 15
d_gene: -
v_gene: TRBV6-5
j_gene: TRBJ2-5
abundance: -
CDR3nt: TGTGCCAGCAGTACAGGCCCACCCCCCCGGGAGACCCAGTACTTC
CDR3aa: CASSTGPPPRETQYF

len: 12
d_gene: -
v_gene: TRBV13
j_gene: TRBJ1-2
abundance: -
CDR3nt: TGTGCCAGCCGCGGACGGCCGGGGGGCTACACCTTC
CDR3aa: CASRGRPGGYTF

len: 15
d_gene: TRBD2
v_gene: TRBV2
j_gene: TRBJ2-7
abundance: -
CDR3nt: TGTGCCAGCAGTCGTGGACTAGCAAGAACCTACGAGCAGTACTTC
CDR3aa: CASSRGLARTYEQYF